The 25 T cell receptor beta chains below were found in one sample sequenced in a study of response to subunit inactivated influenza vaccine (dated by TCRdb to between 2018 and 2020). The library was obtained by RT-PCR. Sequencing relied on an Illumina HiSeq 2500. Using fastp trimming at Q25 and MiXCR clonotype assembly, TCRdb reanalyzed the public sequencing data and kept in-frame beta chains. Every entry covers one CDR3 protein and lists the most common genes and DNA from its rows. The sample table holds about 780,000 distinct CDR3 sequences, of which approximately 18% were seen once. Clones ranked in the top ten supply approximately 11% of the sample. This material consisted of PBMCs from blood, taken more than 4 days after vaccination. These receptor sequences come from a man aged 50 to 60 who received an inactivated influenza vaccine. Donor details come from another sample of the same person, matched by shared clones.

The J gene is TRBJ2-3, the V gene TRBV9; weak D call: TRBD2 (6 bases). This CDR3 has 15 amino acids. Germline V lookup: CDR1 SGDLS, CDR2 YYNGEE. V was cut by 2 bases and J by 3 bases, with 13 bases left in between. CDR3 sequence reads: CASSVGGPGTDTQYF. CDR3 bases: TGTGCCAGCAGCGTGGGGGGACCTGGGACAGATACGCAGTATTTT.

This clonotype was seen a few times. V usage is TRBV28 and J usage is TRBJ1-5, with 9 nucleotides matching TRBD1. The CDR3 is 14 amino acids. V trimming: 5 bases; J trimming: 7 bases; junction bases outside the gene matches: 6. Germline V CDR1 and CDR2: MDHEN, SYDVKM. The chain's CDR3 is CASSTGQGLQPQHF. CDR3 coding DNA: TGTGCCAGCAGTACGGGACAGGGTCTCCAGCCCCAGCATTTT.

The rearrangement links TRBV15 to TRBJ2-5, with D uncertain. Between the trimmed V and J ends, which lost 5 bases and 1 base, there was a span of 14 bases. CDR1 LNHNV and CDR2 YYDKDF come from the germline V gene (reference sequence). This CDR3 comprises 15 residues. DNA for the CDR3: TGTGCCACCAGCCCCTCGGTGGGTCTCCAAGAGACCCAGTACTTC. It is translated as CATSPSVGLQETQYF.

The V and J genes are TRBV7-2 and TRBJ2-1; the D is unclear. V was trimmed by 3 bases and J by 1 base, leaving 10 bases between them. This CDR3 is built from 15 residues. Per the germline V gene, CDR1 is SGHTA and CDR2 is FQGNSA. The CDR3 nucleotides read TGTGCCAGCAGCTTTGCCGACATATCCTACAATGAGCAGTTCTTC. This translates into CASSFADISYNEQFF.

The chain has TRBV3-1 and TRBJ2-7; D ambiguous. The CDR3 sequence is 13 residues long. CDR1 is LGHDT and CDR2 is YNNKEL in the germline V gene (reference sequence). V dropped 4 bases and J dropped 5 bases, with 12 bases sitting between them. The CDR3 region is CASSPSWVNEQYF. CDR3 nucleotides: TGTGCCAGCAGCCCCTCTTGGGTTAACGAGCAGTACTTC.

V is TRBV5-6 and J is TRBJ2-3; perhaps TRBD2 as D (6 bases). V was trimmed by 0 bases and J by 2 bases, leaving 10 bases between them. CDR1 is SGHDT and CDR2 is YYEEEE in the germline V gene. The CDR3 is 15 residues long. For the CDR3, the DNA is TGTGCCAGCAGCTTGGGTGCGGGGATCACAGATACGCAGTATTTT. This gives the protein CASSLGAGITDTQYF.

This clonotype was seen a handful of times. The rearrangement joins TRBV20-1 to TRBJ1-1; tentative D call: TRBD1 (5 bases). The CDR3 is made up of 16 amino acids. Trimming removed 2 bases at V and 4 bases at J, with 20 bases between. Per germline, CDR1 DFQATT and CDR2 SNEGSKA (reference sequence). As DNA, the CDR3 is TGCAGTGCTAGACCCCCAAGTAGGGGATTCGGCACTGAAGCTTTCTTT. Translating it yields CSARPPSRGFGTEAFF.

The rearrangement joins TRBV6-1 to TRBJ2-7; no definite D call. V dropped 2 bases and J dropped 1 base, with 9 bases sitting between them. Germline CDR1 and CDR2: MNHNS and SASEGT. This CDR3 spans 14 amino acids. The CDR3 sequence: CASSELWGSYEQYF. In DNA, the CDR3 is TGTGCCAGCAGTGAACTCTGGGGATCCTACGAGCAGTACTTC.

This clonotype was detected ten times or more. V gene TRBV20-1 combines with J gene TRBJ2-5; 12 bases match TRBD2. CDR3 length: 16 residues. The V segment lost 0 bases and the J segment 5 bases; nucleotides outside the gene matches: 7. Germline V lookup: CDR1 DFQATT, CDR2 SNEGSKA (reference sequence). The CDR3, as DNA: TGCAGTGCTAGAGAAACTAGCGGGAGGAGTATTGAGACCCAGTACTTC. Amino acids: CSARETSGRSIETQYF.

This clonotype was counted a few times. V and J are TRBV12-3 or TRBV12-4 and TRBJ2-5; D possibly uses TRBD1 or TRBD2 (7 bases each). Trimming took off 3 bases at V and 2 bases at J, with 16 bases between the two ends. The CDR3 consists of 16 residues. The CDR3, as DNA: TGTGCCAGCAGTTTTCAGGGGGGGTGGGGGCAAGAGACCCAGTACTTC. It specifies CASSFQGGWGQETQYF.

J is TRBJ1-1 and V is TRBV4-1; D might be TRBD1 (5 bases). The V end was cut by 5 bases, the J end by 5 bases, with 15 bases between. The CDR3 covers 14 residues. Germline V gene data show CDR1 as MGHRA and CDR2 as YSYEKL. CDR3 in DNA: TGCGCCAGCAGCAACGGACAATTCAGAACTGAAGCTTTCTTT. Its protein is CASSNGQFRTEAFF.

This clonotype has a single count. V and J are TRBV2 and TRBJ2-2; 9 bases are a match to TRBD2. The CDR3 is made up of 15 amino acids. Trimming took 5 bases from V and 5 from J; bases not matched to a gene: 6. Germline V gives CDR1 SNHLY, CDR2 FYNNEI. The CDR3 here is CASSYSGRGTGELFF. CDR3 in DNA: TGTGCCAGCAGTTATAGCGGGAGAGGAACCGGGGAGCTGTTTTTT.

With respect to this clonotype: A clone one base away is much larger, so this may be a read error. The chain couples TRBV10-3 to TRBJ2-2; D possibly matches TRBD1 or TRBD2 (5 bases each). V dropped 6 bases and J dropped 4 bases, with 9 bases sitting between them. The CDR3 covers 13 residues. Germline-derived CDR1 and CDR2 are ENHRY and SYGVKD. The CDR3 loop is CAIREGSTGELFF. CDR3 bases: TGTGCCATCAGAGAGGGGTCCACCGGGGAGCTGTTTTTT.

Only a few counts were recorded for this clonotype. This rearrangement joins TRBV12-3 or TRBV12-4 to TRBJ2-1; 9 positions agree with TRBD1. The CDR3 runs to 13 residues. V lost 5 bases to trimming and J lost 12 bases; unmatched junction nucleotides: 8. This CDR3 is CASSRLGTGTQFF. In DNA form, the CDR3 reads TGTGCCAGCAGTCGTCTAGGGACAGGGACGCAGTTCTTC.

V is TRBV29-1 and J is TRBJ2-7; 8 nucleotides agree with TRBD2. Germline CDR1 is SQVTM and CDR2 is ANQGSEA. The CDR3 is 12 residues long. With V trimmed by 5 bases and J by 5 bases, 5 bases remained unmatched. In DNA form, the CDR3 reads TGCAGCGTTCGGGAGGGCCCGGACGAGCAGTACTTC. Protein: CSVREGPDEQYF.

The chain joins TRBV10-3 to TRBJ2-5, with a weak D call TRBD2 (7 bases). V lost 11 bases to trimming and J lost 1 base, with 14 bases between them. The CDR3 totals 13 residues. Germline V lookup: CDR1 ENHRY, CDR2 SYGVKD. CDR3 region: CASTGGGQETQYF. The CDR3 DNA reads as TGTGCCTCGACGGGGGGCGGCCAAGAGACCCAGTACTTC.

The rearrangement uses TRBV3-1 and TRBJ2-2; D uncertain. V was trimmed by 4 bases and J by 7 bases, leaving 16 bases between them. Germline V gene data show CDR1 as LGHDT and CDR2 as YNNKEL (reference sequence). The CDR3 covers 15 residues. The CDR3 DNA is TGTGCCAGCAGCCCGCGATTATGGTCGGGCGGGGAGCTGTTTTTT. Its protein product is CASSPRLWSGGELFF. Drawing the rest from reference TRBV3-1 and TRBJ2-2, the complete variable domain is DTAVSQTPKYLVTQMGNDKSIKCEQNLGHDTMYWYKQDSKKFLKIMFSYNNKELIINETVPNRFSPKSPDKAHLNLHINSLELGDSAVYFCASSPRLWSGGELFFGEGSRLTVL.

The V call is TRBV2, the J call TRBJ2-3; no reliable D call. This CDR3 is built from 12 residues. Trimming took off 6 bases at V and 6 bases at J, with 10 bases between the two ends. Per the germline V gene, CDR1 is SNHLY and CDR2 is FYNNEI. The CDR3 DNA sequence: TGTGCCAGCAGGCTCCGAACGGATACGCAGTATTTT. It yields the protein CASRLRTDTQYF.

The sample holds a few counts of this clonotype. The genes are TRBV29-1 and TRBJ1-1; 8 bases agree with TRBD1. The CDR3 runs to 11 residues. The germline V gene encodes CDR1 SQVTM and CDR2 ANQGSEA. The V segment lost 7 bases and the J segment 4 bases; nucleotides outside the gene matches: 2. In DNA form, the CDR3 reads TGCAGCGCGGGACAGGCCACTGAAGCTTTCTTT. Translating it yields CSAGQATEAFF.

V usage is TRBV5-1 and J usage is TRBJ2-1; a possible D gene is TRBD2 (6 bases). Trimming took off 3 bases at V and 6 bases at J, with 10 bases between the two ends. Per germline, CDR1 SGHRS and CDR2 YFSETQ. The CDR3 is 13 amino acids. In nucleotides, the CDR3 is TGCGCCAGCAGCTCGACTAGGTCCAATGAGCAGTTCTTC. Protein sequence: CASSSTRSNEQFF.

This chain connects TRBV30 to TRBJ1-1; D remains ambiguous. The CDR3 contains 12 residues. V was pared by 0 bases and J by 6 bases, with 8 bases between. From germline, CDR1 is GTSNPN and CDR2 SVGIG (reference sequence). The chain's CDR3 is CAWSVGLSEAFF. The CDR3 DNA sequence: TGTGCCTGGAGTGTAGGGTTGTCTGAAGCTTTCTTT.

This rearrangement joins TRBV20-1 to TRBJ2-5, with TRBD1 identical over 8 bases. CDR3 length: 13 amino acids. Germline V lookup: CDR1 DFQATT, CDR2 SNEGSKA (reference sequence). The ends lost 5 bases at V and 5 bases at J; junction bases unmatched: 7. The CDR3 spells CSADQGAVETQYF. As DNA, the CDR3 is TGCAGTGCTGACCAGGGGGCTGTGGAGACCCAGTACTTC.

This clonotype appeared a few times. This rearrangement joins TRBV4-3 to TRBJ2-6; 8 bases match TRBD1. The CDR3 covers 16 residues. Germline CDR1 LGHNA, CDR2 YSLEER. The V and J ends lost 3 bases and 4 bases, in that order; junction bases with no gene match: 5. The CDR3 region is CASSQRTGIGANVLTF. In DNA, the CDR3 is TGCGCCAGCAGCCAGCGGACAGGGATCGGGGCCAACGTCCTGACTTTC.

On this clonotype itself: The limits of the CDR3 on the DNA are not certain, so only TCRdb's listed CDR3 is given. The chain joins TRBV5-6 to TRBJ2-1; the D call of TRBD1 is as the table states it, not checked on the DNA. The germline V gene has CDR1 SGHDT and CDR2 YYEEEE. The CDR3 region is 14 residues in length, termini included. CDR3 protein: CASSRWGAGSWQVF.

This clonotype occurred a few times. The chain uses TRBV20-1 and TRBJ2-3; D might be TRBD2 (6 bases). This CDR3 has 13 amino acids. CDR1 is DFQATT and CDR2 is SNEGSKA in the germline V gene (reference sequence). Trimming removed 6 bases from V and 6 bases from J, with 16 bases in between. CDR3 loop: CSALGLAMDTQYF. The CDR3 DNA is TGCAGTGCGCTGGGACTGGCAATGGATACGCAGTATTTT.